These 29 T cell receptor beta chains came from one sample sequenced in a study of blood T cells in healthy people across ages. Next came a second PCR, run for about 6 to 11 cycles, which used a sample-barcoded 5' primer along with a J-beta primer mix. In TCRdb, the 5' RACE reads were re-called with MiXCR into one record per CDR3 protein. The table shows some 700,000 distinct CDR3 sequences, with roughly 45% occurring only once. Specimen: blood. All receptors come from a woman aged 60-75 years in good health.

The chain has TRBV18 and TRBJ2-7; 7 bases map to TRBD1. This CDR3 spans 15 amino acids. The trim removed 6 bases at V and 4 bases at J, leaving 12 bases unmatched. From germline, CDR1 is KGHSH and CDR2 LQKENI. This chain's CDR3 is CASSYQTGPGYEQYF. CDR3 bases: TGTGCCAGCTCTTATCAGACAGGGCCAGGGTACGAGCAGTACTTC.

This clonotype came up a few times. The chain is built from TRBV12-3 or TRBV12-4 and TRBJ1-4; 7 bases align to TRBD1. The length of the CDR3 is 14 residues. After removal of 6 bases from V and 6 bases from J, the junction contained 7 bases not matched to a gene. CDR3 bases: TGTGCCAGCAGCCTGGGACAGTACGATGAAAAACTGTTTTTT. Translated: CASSLGQYDEKLFF.

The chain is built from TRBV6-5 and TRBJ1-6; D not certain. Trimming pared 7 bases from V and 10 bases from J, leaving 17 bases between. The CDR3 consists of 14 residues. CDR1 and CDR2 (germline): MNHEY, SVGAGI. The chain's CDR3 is CASNSRREDSPLHF. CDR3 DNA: TGTGCCAGCAACTCCCGACGGGAAGACTCACCCCTCCACTTT.

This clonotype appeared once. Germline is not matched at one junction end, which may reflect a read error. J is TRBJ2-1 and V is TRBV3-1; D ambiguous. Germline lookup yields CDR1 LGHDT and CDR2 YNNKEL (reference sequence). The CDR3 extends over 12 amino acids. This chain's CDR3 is CASSQERVEQLF. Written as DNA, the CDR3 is TGTGCCAGCAGCCAAGAAAGGGTTGAGCAGCTCTTC.

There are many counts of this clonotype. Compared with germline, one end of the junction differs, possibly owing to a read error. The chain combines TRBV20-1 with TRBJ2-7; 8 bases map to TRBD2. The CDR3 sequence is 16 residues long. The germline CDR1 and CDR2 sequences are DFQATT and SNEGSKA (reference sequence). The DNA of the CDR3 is TGCAGTGCTGGAGAAATAGGCGGGAGGACTACCTACGAGCAGTACTTC. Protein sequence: CSAGEIGGRTTYEQYF.

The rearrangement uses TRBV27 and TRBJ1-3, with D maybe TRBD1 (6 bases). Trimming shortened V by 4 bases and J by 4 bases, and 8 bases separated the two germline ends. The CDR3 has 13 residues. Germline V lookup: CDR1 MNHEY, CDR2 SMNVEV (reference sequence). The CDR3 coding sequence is TGTGCCAGCAGTTACGGGACAGGAAACACCATATATTTT. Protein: CASSYGTGNTIYF.

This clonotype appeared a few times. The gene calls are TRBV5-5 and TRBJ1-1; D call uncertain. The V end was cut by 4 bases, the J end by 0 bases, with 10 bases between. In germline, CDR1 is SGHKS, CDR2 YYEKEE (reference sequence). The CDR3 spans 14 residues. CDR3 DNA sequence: TGTGCCAGCAGCCCCAATCAGGTGAACACTGAAGCTTTCTTT. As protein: CASSPNQVNTEAFF. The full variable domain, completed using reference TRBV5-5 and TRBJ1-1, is DAGVTQSPTHLIKTRGQQVTLRCSPISGHKSVSWYQQVLGQGPQFIFQYYEKEERGRGNFPDRFSARQFPNYSSELNVNALLLGDSALYLCASSPNQVNTEAFFGQGTRLTVV.

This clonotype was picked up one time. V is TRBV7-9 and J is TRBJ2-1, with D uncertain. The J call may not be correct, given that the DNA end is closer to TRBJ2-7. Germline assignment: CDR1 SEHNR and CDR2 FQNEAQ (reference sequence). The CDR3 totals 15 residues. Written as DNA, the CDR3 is TGTGCCAGCAGCCAAAGGTCCGGTTTAACGAATGAGCAGTACTTC. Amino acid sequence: CASSQRSGLTNEQYF.

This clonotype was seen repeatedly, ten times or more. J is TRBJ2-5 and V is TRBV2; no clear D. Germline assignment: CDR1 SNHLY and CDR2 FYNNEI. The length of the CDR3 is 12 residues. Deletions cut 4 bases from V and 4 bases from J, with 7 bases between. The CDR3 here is CASSGQRETQYF. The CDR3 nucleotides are TGTGCCAGCAGTGGCCAGCGAGAGACCCAGTACTTC.

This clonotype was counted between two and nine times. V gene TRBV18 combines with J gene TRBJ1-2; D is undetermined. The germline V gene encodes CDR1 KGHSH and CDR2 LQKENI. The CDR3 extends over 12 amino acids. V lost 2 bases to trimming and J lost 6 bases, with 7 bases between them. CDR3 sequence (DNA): TGTGCCAGCTCACCAGAACCCGATGGCTACACCTTC. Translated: CASSPEPDGYTF.

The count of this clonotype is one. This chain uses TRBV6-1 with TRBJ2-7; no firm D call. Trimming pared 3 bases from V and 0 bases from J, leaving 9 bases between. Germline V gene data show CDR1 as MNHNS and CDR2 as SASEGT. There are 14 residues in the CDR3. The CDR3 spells CASSELDISYEQYF. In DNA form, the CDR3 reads TGTGCCAGCAGTGAGTTAGACATCTCCTACGAGCAGTACTTC.

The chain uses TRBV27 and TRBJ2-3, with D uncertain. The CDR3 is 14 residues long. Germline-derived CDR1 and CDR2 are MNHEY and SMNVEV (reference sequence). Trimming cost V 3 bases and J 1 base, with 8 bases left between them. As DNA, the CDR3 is TGTGCCAGCAGTTTCCTCCCGGGCACAGATACGCAGTATTTT. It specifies CASSFLPGTDTQYF.

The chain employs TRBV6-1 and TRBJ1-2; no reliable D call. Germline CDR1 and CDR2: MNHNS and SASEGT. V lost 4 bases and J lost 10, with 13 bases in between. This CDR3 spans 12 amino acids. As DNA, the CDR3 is TGTGCCAGCAGTGGAGCGGCGCAAGACTACACCTTC. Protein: CASSGAAQDYTF.

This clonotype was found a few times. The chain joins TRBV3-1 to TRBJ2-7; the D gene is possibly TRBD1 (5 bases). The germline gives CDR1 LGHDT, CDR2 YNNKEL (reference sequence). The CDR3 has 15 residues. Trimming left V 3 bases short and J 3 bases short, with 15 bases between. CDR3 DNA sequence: TGTGCCAGCAGCCATTTAGGGGTAGCAGGCTACGAGCAGTACTTC. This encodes CASSHLGVAGYEQYF.

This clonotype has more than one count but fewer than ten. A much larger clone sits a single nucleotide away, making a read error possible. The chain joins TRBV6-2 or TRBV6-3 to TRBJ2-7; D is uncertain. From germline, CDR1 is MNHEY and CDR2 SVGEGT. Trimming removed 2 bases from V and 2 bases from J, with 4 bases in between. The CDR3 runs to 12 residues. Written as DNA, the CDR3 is TGTGCCAGCAGTTACCCGACCTACGAGCAGTACTTC. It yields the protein CASSYPTYEQYF.

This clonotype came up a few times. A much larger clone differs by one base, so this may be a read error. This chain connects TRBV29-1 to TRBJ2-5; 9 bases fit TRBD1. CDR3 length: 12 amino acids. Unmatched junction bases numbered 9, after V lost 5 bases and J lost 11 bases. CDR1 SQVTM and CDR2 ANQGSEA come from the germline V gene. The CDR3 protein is CSVQRQGDGQYF. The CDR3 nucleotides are TGCAGCGTTCAGAGACAGGGGGACGGGCAGTACTTC.

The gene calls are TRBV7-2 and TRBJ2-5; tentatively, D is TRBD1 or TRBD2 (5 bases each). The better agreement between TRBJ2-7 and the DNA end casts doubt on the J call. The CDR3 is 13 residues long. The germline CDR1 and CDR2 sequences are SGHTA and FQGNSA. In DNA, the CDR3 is TGTGCCAGCAGCCCTACCAGGGACCCCGAGCAGTACTTC. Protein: CASSPTRDPEQYF.

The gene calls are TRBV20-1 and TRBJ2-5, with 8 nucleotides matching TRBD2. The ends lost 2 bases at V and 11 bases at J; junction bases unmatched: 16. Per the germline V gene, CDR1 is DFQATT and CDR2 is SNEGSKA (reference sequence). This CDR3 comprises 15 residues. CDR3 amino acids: CSARPPGLGGGEQYF. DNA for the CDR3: TGCAGTGCTAGACCCCCGGGACTAGGCGGTGGTGAGCAGTACTTC.

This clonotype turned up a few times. The CDR3 DNA reads TGTGCCAGCAGTAGTTTCGGGACAGGGTCCTACGAGCAGTACTTC. Protein: CASSSFGTGSYEQYF. The chain recombines TRBV12-3 or TRBV12-4 with TRBJ2-7, with 9 bases identical to TRBD1. This CDR3 has 15 amino acids. Trimming at V came to 5 bases and at J to 1 base, leaving 6 bases not matched to a gene.

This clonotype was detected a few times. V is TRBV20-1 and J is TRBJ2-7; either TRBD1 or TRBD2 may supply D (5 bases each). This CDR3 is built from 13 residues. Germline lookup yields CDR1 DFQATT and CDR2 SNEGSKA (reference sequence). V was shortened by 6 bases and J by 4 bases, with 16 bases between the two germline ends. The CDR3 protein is CSATGTDKYEQYF. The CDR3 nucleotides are TGCAGTGCGACCGGGACGGATAAATACGAGCAGTACTTC.

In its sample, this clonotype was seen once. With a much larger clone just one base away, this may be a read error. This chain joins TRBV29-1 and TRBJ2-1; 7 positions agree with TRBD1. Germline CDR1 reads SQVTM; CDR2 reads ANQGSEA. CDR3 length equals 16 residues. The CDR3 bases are TGCGGCGTTCCATCACAGGGGCGAAGCTCCTACAATGAGCAGTTCTTC. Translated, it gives CGVPSQGRSSYNEQFF.

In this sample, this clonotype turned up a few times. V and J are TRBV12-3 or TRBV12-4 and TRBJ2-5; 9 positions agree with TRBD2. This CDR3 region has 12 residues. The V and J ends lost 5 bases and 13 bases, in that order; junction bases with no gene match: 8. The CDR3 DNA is TGTGCCAGCAGTCAGATAGCGGGGGTTGGGTACTTC. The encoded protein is CASSQIAGVGYF.

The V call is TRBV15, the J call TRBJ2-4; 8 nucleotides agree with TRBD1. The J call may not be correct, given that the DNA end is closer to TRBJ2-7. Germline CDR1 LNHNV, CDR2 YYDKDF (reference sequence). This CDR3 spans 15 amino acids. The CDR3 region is CATSSPGQGQYEQYF. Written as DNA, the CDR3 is TGTGCCACCAGCTCCCCCGGACAGGGTCAGTACGAGCAGTACTTC.

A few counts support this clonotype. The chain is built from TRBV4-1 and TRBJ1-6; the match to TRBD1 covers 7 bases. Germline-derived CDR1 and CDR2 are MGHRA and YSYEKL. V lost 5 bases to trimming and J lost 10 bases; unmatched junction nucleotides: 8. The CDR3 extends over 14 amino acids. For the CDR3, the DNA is TGCGCCAGCAGCACCGACAGGGTCGCATCACCCCTCCACTTT. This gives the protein CASSTDRVASPLHF.

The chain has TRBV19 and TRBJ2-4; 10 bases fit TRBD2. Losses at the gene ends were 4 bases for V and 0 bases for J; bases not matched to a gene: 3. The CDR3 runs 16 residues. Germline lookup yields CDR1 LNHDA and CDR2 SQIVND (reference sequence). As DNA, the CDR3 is TGTGCCAGTAGTAGGCTAGCGGGAGCAGCCAAAAACATTCAGTACTTC. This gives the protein CASSRLAGAAKNIQYF.

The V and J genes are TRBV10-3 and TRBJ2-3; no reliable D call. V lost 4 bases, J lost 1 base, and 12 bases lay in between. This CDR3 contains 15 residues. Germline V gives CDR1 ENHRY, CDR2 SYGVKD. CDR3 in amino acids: CAISVAGTGTDTQYF. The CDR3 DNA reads TGTGCCATCAGTGTGGCAGGTACCGGCACAGATACGCAGTATTTT.

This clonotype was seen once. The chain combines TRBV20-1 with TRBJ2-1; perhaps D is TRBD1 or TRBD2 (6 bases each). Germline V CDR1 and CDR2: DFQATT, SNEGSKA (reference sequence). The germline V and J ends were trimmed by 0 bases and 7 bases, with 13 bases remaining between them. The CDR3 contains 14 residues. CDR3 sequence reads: CSARDWGAINEQFF. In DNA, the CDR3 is TGCAGTGCTAGAGATTGGGGGGCCATAAATGAGCAGTTCTTC.

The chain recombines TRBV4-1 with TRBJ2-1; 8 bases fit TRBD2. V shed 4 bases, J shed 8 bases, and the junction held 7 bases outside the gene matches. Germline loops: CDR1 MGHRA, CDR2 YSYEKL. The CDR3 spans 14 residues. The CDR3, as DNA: TGCGCCAGCAGCCTAACGGGGGGGCCATATGAGCAGTTCTTC. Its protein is CASSLTGGPYEQFF.

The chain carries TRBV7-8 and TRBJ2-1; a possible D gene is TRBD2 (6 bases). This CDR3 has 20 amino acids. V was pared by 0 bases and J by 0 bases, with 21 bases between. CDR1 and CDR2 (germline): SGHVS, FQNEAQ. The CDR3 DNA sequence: TGTGCCAGCAGCTTAGCCCGCCCTCCCCTGGGGGAGGTCTCCTACAATGAGCAGTTCTTC. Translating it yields CASSLARPPLGEVSYNEQFF.